Listed below are T cell receptor beta chains from one sample, sequenced in a study of shared T cell receptors in the human thymus. The method was immunoSEQ multiplex PCR; TCRdb's version includes in-frame clones alone and lacks a portion of them. The sample yields 500,000 to 750,000 clones, more than 75% seen once. Another study also made use of these data, one on human thymus T cells.

Material: thymocytes. The receptors come from a boy under two years old with a congenital heart defect. Both conserved end residues are part of each CDR3. A D gene is named only where the DNA matches it firmly. Clone size is not always given. Where it is, it says once, few, many or a class for expanded clones.

>TRBJ2-1|TRBV7-9|.|TRBD2
CASSATGTSGGLGDEQFF
TGTGCCAGCAGCGCTACCGGGACTAGCGGAGGGCTCGGCGATGAGCAGTTCTTC
>TRBJ2-3|TRBV20-1|.|.
CSAPFPDTQYF
TGCAGTGCTCCATTCCCAGATACGCAGTATTTT
>TRBJ2-5|TRBV11-3|.|TRBD1
CASSLEGTGAFQETQYF
TGTGCCAGCAGCTTAGAAGGGACAGGGGCATTCCAAGAGACCCAGTACTTC
>TRBJ2-3|TRBV7-2|.|TRBD1
CASSLGGDRGLDTQYF
TGTGCCAGCAGCTTAGGAGGAGACAGGGGGCTAGATACGCAGTATTTT
>TRBJ2-5|TRBV21-1|.|.
CASSKGPGQGQETQYF
TGTGCCAGCAGCAAGGGGCCGGGACAGGGGCAAGAGACCCAGTACTTC
>TRBJ2-7|TRBV11-3|.|TRBD2
CASWREGRTRNYEQYF
TGTGCCAGTTGGCGGGAGGGACGAACCCGCAACTACGAGCAGTACTTC
>TRBJ2-7|TRBV6-1|once|TRBD1
CASSRDRGLSYEQYF
TGTGCCAGCAGTCGGGACAGGGGGCTCTCCTACGAGCAGTACTTC
>TRBJ2-7|TRBV6-6|.|TRBD1
CASSYVPATGGYEQYF
TGTGCCAGCAGTTACGTGCCCGCTACAGGGGGCTACGAGCAGTACTTC
>TRBJ1-1|TRBV5-4|.|TRBD1
CASSLDRGRVNTEAFF
TGTGCCAGCAGCTTGGACAGGGGGCGCGTGAACACTGAAGCTTTCTTT
>TRBJ2-3|TRBV25-1|.|TRBD2
CASSPGLGYTDTQYF
TGTGCCAGCAGCCCCGGACTAGGGTACACAGATACGCAGTATTTT
>TRBJ2-7|TRBV6-1|.|TRBD1
CASSEGGQGAYEQYF
TGTGCCAGCAGTGAAGGTGGTCAGGGGGCCTACGAGCAGTACTTC
>TRBJ2-3|TRBV18|.|.
CASSPRGRGPPPAARGPSTDTQYF
TGTGCCAGCTCACCACGTGGTCGGGGACCCCCCCCCGCGGCGCGGGGTCCTAGCACAGATACGCAGTATTTT
>TRBJ2-7|TRBV18|.|TRBD1
CASSPPSTGWYEQYF
TGTGCCAGCTCACCCCCTTCGACAGGGTGGTACGAGCAGTACTTC
>TRBJ2-7|TRBV5-1|.|TRBD1
CASSTQGQGAYEQYF
TGCGCCAGCAGCACCCAAGGACAGGGGGCCTACGAGCAGTACTTC
>TRBJ1-4|TRBV6-1|.|TRBD1
CASSEGTAPATNEKLFF
TGTGCCAGCAGTGAGGGGACAGCCCCAGCAACTAATGAAAAACTGTTTTTT
>TRBJ2-4|TRBV11-3|.|.
CASSSQGTENIQYF
TGTGCCAGCAGCTCCCAAGGGACTGAGAACATTCAGTACTTC
>TRBJ2-2|TRBV7-2|.|.
CASSARPPNTGELFF
TGTGCCAGCAGCGCTAGACCGCCGAACACCGGGGAGCTGTTTTTT
>TRBJ2-7|TRBV15|.|TRBD1
CATAAGQEHEQYF
TGTGCCACCGCGGCGGGACAGGAGCACGAGCAGTACTTC
>TRBJ2-1|TRBV10-3|.|TRBD2
CAISELMGPGLAGGDEQFF
TGTGCCATCAGTGAGTTGATGGGCCCGGGACTAGCGGGAGGCGATGAGCAGTTCTTC
>TRBJ1-1|TRBV5-1|.|.
CASSFAQGGRTEAFF
TGCGCCAGCAGCTTTGCACAGGGAGGGCGCACTGAAGCTTTCTTT
>TRBJ2-3|TRBV5-1|.|TRBD2
CASSLDLGGRGGDTQYF
TGCGCCAGCAGCTTGGATCTAGGCGGGAGGGGAGGGGATACGCAGTATTTT
>TRBJ2-2|TRBV5-3|.|.
CARSLNDRSRCTGELFF
TGTGCCAGAAGCTTGAATGACAGAAGTAGGTGCACCGGGGAGCTGTTTTTT
>TRBJ2-3|TRBV25-1|.|.
CASSERDQHTDTQYF
TGTGCCAGCAGTGAGCGGGACCAACACACAGATACGCAGTATTTT
>TRBJ1-5|TRBV28|.|.
CASSFEGSGQPQHF
TGTGCCAGCAGTTTCGAAGGGTCGGGGCAGCCCCAGCATTTT
>TRBJ2-7|TRBV18|.|TRBD2
CASSPPTSGTYEQYF
TGTGCCAGCTCACCACCGACTAGCGGCACCTACGAGCAGTACTTC
>TRBJ2-3|TRBV7-2|.|.
CASHPRRLAGEADTQYF
TGTGCCAGCCACCCTCGGCGTCTTGCGGGCGAGGCAGATACGCAGTATTTT
>TRBJ1-2|TRBV15|.|.
CATSRGIDHGYTF
TGTGCCACCAGCAGAGGTATAGATCATGGCTACACCTTC
>TRBJ2-6|TRBV11-2|.|.
CASRSSGANVLTF
TGTGCCAGCAGGTCATCCGGGGCCAACGTCCTGACTTTC
>TRBJ1-4|TRBV10-1|.|.
CASSEFTPGQGGSSANEKLFF
TGCGCCAGCAGTGAGTTTACCCCGGGACAAGGGGGATCGAGCGCTAATGAAAAACTGTTTTTT
>TRBJ1-5|TRBV4-3|few|TRBD1
CASSQDLRQGAGQPQHF
TGCGCCAGCAGCCAAGATCTGAGGCAGGGGGCGGGTCAGCCCCAGCATTTT
>TRBJ2-5|TRBV5-4|.|TRBD1
CASSLRDSHQETQYF
TGTGCCAGCAGCCTCCGGGACAGCCATCAAGAGACCCAGTACTTC
>TRBJ2-5|TRBV29-1|.|.
CSVLAGQETQYF
TGCAGCGTTCTGGCAGGGCAAGAGACCCAGTACTTC
>TRBJ2-1|TRBV18|.|TRBD2
CASSPPTSGSLSSYNEQFF
TGTGCCAGCTCACCACCGACTAGCGGGAGTCTATCCTCCTACAATGAGCAGTTCTTC
>TRBJ1-2|TRBV28|.|TRBD1
CASSSGDRTRTSYGYTF
TGTGCCAGCAGCTCTGGGGACAGGACACGAACTAGCTATGGCTACACCTTC
>TRBJ2-5|TRBV19|.|.
CASQISGQETQYF
TGTGCCAGCCAGATTAGCGGTCAAGAGACCCAGTACTTC
>TRBJ1-1|TRBV9|.|.
CASTHMRGSGPFF
TGTGCCAGCACCCACATGAGGGGGAGTGGACCTTTCTTT
>TRBJ2-1|TRBV13|.|TRBD2
CASSLGLGTSGNNEQFF
TGTGCCAGCAGCTTAGGACTCGGGACTAGCGGTAACAATGAGCAGTTCTTC
>TRBJ2-5|TRBV7-2|once|TRBD1
CASSGLRDRGASGTQYF
TGTGCCAGCAGCGGTCTCCGGGACAGGGGGGCTAGTGGGACCCAGTACTTC
>TRBJ2-7|TRBV5-4|.|TRBD2
CASSFAFARENQVEQYF
TGTGCCAGCAGCTTCGCATTTGCGCGGGAGAATCAGGTCGAGCAGTACTTC
>TRBJ1-5|TRBV5-5|.|.
CASSLGRADNQPQHF
TGTGCCAGCAGCTTAGGGAGGGCCGACAATCAGCCCCAGCATTTT
>TRBJ1-3|TRBV7-9|.|TRBD1
CASSFSPGQGHSGNTIYF
TGTGCCAGCAGCTTTTCCCCGGGACAGGGCCACTCTGGAAACACCATATATTTT
>TRBJ2-7|TRBV2|.|.
CASSDREQGAYEQYF
TGTGCCAGCAGTGATCGAGAGCAGGGCGCCTACGAGCAGTACTTC